This TCR beta chain stems from a study of Ad26.COV2.S vaccination and SARS-CoV-2 variants. Looking at the study overall: Participants got Ad26.COV2.S intramuscularly, once or twice 56 days apart.

Treatment indicated: some 20 received Ad26.COV2.S at low or high dose, single or two shots; about 5 received placebo; per-sample allocation not given. Samples analyzed were those drawn on day 63 after the first vaccine or placebo injection. This clone was detected only a few times. The sample has other DNA sequences that encode this CDR3 too. TCRdb's copy holds only in-frame clones and misses some; the assay was immunoSEQ multiplex PCR. Of 350,000 to 500,000 clones listed, approximately 88% are singletons. The CDR3 is 15 residues long. Per the germline V gene, CDR1 is SGHTA and CDR2 is FQGNSA. Trimming pared 1 base from V and 0 bases from J, leaving 7 bases between.

The rearrangement joins TRBV7-2 to TRBJ1-5, with no clear D. The clonotype originates from a person aged 18-60 years who received the Ad26.COV2.S COVID-19 vaccine or a placebo. The sequencing used peripheral blood, collected in a trial of Ad26.COV2.S vaccine versus placebo. CDR3 in DNA: TGTGCCAGCAGCTTAGTGGTTAATAGCAATCAGCCCCAGCATTTT. It encodes CASSLVVNSNQPQHF.